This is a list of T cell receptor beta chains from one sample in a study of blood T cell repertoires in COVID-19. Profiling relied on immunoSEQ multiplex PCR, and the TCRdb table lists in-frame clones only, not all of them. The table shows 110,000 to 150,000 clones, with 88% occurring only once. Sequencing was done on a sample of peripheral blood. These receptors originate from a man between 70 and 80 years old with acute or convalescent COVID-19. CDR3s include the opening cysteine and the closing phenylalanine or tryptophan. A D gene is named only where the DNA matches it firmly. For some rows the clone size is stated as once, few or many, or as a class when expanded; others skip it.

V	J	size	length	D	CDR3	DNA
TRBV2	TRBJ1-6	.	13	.	CASRGTLGSPLHF	TGTGCCAGCAGGGGGACATTGGGTTCACCCCTCCACTTT
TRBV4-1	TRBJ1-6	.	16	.	CASSQHRQLNNSPLHF	TGCGCCAGCAGCCAGCATCGACAATTGAATAATTCACCCCTCCACTTT
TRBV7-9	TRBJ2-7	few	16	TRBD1	CASSPPQRQGRNEQYF	TGTGCCAGCAGCCCTCCCCAACGACAGGGGAGGAACGAGCAGTACTTC
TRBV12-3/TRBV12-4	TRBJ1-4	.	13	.	CASSSAAGPSLFF	TGTGCCAGCAGTTCAGCGGCAGGGCCATCACTGTTTTTT
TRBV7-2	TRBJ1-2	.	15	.	CASSLELISGYGYTF	TGTGCCAGCAGCTTAGAATTGATCTCGGGCTATGGCTACACCTTC
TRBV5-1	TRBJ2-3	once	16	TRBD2	CASSLGGTSMGDTQYF	TGCGCCAGCAGCTTGGGAGGGACTAGCATGGGAGATACGCAGTATTTT
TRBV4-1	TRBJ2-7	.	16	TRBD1	CASSHLGTGDAYEQYF	TGCGCCAGCAGCCACCTCGGGACAGGGGACGCCTACGAGCAGTACTTC
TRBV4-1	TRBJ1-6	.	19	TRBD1	CASSPRVQGTRGAHSPLHF	TGCGCCAGCAGCCCCAGGGTACAGGGGACGCGAGGGGCACATTCACCCCTCCACTTT
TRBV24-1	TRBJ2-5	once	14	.	CATSDRGGQETQYF	TGTGCCACCAGTGATCGCGGCGGCCAAGAGACCCAGTACTTC
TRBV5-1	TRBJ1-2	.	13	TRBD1	CASSATGDSGYTF	TGCGCCAGCAGCGCCACAGGGGACAGTGGCTACACCTTC
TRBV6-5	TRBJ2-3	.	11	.	CASSSYDTQYF	TGTGCCAGCAGTTCCTATGATACGCAGTATTTT
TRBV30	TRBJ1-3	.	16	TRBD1	CAWSGRDRTSGNTIYF	TGTGCCTGGAGTGGCCGGGACAGGACTTCTGGAAACACCATATATTTT
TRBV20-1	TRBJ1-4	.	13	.	CSASKGETEKLFF	TGCAGTGCTAGTAAGGGGGAGACTGAAAAACTGTTTTTT
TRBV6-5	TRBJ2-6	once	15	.	CASSSPGKRANVLTF	TGTGCCAGCAGTTCCCCCGGGAAAAGGGCCAACGTCCTGACTTTC
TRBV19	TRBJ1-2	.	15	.	CATTSDRNLNYGYTF	TGTGCCACAACCTCCGACAGAAATCTTAACTATGGCTACACCTTC
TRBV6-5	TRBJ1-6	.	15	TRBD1	CASGAGQGINSPLHF	TGTGCCAGCGGGGCGGGACAGGGGATTAATTCACCCCTCCACTTT
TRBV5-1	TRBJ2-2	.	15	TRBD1	CASSLGQGDTGELFF	TGCGCCAGCAGCTTGGGACAGGGGGACACCGGGGAGCTGTTTTTT
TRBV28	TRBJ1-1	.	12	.	CASSTGRTEAFF	TGTGCCAGCAGCACAGGGAGAACTGAAGCTTTCTTT
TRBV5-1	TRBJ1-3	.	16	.	CASSLGRGNTGNTIYF	TGCGCCAGCAGCTTGGGGAGGGGAAACACTGGAAACACCATATATTTT
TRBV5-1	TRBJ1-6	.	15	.	CASSLAPGSNSPLHF	TGCGCCAGCAGCTTGGCTCCAGGTTCTAATTCACCCCTCCACTTT
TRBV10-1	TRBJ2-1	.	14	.	CASSETYGRAEQFF	TGCGCCAGCAGTGAGACGTACGGGCGGGCTGAGCAGTTCTTC
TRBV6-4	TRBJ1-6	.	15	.	CASSELPLYNSPLHF	TGTGCCAGCAGTGAACTTCCACTCTATAATTCACCCCTCCACTTT